Listed here are 31 T cell receptor beta chains from one sample, sequenced in a study of beta chain features in type 1 diabetes. The antigens of these receptors remain unknown. Study outcomes and limitations: In all four CD4+ subsets, TCRB CDR3 length was significantly, moderately reduced in type 1 diabetes.

Reverse transcribing all isolated RNA meant expressed TCRB transcripts were sequenced. Generated by immunoSEQ multiplex PCR, the TCRdb table keeps only in-frame clones and is missing some. This table holds about 650,000 clones, around 12% found once. The sequencing input was naive CD4+ T cells from blood. The receptor set was obtained from a man younger than 40 with type 1 diabetes.

The chain employs TRBV11-1 and TRBJ2-2; possibly TRBD1 for D (6 bases). The CDR3 runs to 14 residues. Looked up from germline, CDR1 is SGHAT and CDR2 is FQDESV (reference sequence). Trimming left V 5 bases short and J 4 bases short, with 11 bases between. In DNA, the CDR3 is TGTGCCAGCAGCCCTACAGGGTCCACCGGGGAGCTGTTTTTT. It codes for CASSPTGSTGELFF.

The CDR3 DNA follows: TGTGCCAGCAGCCAAGTCTATGGTGTAGGACAGGGGATCTACGAGCAGTACTTC. Translated: CASSQVYGVGQGIYEQYF. The chain links TRBV4-2 to TRBJ2-7; TRBD1 agrees at 9 bases. CDR1 and CDR2 (germline): LGHNA, YNFKEQ. This CDR3 comprises 18 residues. Unmatched junction bases numbered 13, after V lost 1 base and J lost 3 bases.

In this sample, this clone turned up a few times. The chain combines TRBV9 with TRBJ1-1, with D possibly matching TRBD1 (5 bases). The CDR3 covers 15 residues. Germline CDR1 is SGDLS and CDR2 is YYNGEE. V was shortened by 3 bases and J by 0 bases, with 12 bases between the two germline ends. The CDR3 protein is CASSAQLGLNTEAFF. The CDR3 bases are TGTGCCAGCAGCGCCCAACTGGGACTGAACACTGAAGCTTTCTTT.

The chain couples TRBV28 to TRBJ1-2; D is uncertain. Trimming removed 11 bases from V and 4 bases from J, with 17 bases in between. The CDR3 consists of 13 residues. Germline V gives CDR1 MDHEN, CDR2 SYDVKM. The CDR3 sequence is CAVSWDPSYGYTF. CDR3 DNA: TGTGCCGTCTCCTGGGATCCAAGCTATGGCTACACCTTC.

Only a few counts were recorded for this clone. The chain is built from TRBV4-2 and TRBJ2-7; D remains ambiguous. V was trimmed by 1 base and J by 3 bases, leaving 16 bases between them. Germline CDR1 is LGHNA and CDR2 is YNFKEQ. The CDR3 is 16 residues long. The chain's CDR3 is CASSQVLAPGYYEQYF. The CDR3 DNA is TGTGCCAGCAGCCAAGTTCTGGCCCCGGGCTACTACGAGCAGTACTTC.

The chain recombines TRBV19 with TRBJ2-5; 8 nucleotides match TRBD1. The germline V gene has CDR1 LNHDA and CDR2 SQIVND (reference sequence). Trimming at V came to 5 bases and at J to 0 bases, leaving 2 bases not matched to a gene. The CDR3 spans 14 residues. The CDR3 is CASSGDRYQETQYF. CDR3 bases: TGTGCCAGTAGTGGGGACAGGTACCAAGAGACCCAGTACTTC.

This clone turned up a few times. V and J are TRBV27 and TRBJ1-3; D is perhaps TRBD1 (5 bases). CDR3 length: 17 amino acids. Per the germline V gene, CDR1 is MNHEY and CDR2 is SMNVEV (reference sequence). The V gene lost 6 bases and the J gene lost 0 bases, with 18 bases spanning the gap. CDR3 DNA sequence: TGTGCCAGCAGAAGATCTACAGGAGCCTCCTCTGGAAACACCATATATTTT. This sequence encodes CASRRSTGASSGNTIYF.

A few counts support this clone. The V call is TRBV4-3, the J call TRBJ2-1, with D unclear. Germline CDR1 LGHNA, CDR2 YSLEER. Trimming removed 2 bases from V and 5 bases from J, with 7 bases in between. CDR3 length equals 13 residues. CDR3 loop: CASSQRRDNEQFF. In nucleotides, the CDR3 is TGCGCCAGCAGCCAACGTAGGGACAATGAGCAGTTCTTC.

The chain links TRBV6-4 to TRBJ1-6; D perhaps matches TRBD1 (6 bases). Trimming cost V 2 bases and J 10 bases, with 9 bases left between them. Germline V gives CDR1 MRHNA, CDR2 SNTAGT. This CDR3 has 13 amino acids. The CDR3 DNA reads as TGTGCCAGCAGTGACGAGGGGGGCTCACCCCTCCACTTT. It encodes CASSDEGGSPLHF.

The chain combines TRBV28 with TRBJ2-7, with D perhaps given as TRBD1 or TRBD2 (5 bases each). Trimming cost V 3 bases and J 3 bases, with 12 bases left between them. The CDR3 has 14 residues. Per germline, CDR1 MDHEN and CDR2 SYDVKM. CDR3 nucleotides: TGTGCCAGCAGTTTGGGGGTAAGCGGCTACGAGCAGTACTTC. Translated, it gives CASSLGVSGYEQYF. Combining the CDR3 with reference TRBV28 and TRBJ2-7 gives the whole variable domain DVKVTQSSRYLVKRTGEKVFLECVQDMDHENMFWYRQDPGLGLRLIYFSYDVKMKEKGDIPEGYSVSREKKERFSLILESASTNQTSMYLCASSLGVSGYEQYFGPGTRLTVT.

The chain combines TRBV13 with TRBJ2-3; TRBD2 matches at 12 bases. V dropped 2 bases and J dropped 1; count of bases not matched to a gene: 7. From germline, CDR1 is PRHDT and CDR2 FYEKMQ (reference sequence). The CDR3 totals 18 residues. CDR3: CASSLTSGGLAGTDTQYF. In DNA, the CDR3 is TGTGCCAGCAGCTTAACTAGCGGGGGGCTGGCGGGCACAGATACGCAGTATTTT.

J is TRBJ2-3 and V is TRBV10-3, with 9 positions matching TRBD2. V gave up 11 bases and J gave up 0 bases; unmatched junction bases: 6. Per the germline V gene, CDR1 is ENHRY and CDR2 is SYGVKD. CDR3 length: 14 amino acids. For the CDR3, the DNA is TGTGCCTCCAGACTAGCGGTGAGCACAGATACGCAGTATTTT. Its translation is CASRLAVSTDTQYF.

The rearrangement joins TRBV6-5 to TRBJ2-2; D perhaps matches TRBD1 (5 bases). Trimming left V 8 bases short and J 0 bases short, with 10 bases between. In germline, CDR1 is MNHEY, CDR2 SVGAGI. The CDR3 covers 14 residues. CDR3: CASARQPNTGELFF. In DNA form, the CDR3 reads TGTGCCAGCGCCCGACAGCCGAACACCGGGGAGCTGTTTTTT.

V gene TRBV28 combines with J gene TRBJ2-4, with 7 nucleotides matching TRBD2. This CDR3 is 16 amino acids long. Per germline, CDR1 MDHEN and CDR2 SYDVKM. V was clipped by 8 bases and J by 5 bases; unmatched bases: 15. CDR3 in amino acids: CASCRSLGGGQNIQYF. In DNA, the CDR3 is TGTGCCAGCTGTCGGTCTTTGGGCGGGGGACAAAACATTCAGTACTTC.

This clone was recorded a few times. The genes are TRBV30 and TRBJ1-2, with 7 positions matching TRBD1. Germline V CDR1 and CDR2: GTSNPN, SVGIG (reference sequence). Trimming cost V 3 bases and J 5 bases; bases outside gene matches: 6. CDR3 length: 13 amino acids. The CDR3 reads CAWRAGQLYGYTF. Here the CDR3 DNA reads TGTGCCTGGAGGGCGGGACAGCTTTATGGCTACACCTTC.

This rearrangement joins TRBV6-1 to TRBJ2-3, with D unclear. Trimming left V 3 bases short and J 8 bases short, with 6 bases between. The CDR3 is made up of 11 amino acids. Germline-derived CDR1 and CDR2 are MNHNS and SASEGT. In DNA, the CDR3 is TGTGCCAGCAGTGAGCTGGGTACGCAGTATTTT. It encodes CASSELGTQYF.

Worth noting for this clone: The sample contains more than one DNA sequence encoding this CDR3. The chain uses TRBV7-9 and TRBJ1-4; D remains ambiguous. Trimming took off 0 bases at V and 0 bases at J, with 5 bases between the two ends. CDR3 length: 15 residues. CDR1 is SEHNR, CDR2 FQNEAQ, per germline (reference sequence). Written as DNA, the CDR3 is TGTGCCAGCAGCTTAGCAGGTGCAACTAATGAAAAACTGTTTTTT. This encodes CASSLAGATNEKLFF.

This clone showed up just a few times. The chain uses TRBV7-9 and TRBJ1-5; weak D call: TRBD1 (6 bases). The CDR3 totals 12 residues. The germline V and J ends were trimmed by 3 bases and 10 bases, with 10 bases remaining between them. Germline CDR1 SEHNR, CDR2 FQNEAQ (reference sequence). The CDR3 nucleotides are TGTGCCAGCAGCTTGCAGGGGATTCCCCAGCATTTT. Residues: CASSLQGIPQHF.

J is TRBJ1-2 and V is TRBV6-1; D is uncertain. Germline assignment: CDR1 MNHNS and CDR2 SASEGT. V was clipped by 3 bases and J by 3 bases, with 11 bases between them. This CDR3 spans 14 amino acids. This CDR3 reads CASSDEYGHYGYTF. CDR3 in DNA: TGTGCCAGCAGTGATGAATACGGACACTATGGCTACACCTTC.

The J gene is TRBJ2-2, the V gene TRBV6-4, with TRBD1 as a possible D gene (6 bases). CDR1 MRHNA and CDR2 SNTAGT come from the germline V gene. The CDR3 loop spans 14 amino acids. V was clipped by 8 bases and J by 5 bases, with 15 bases between them. CDR3 loop: CASSGQPTTGELFF. As DNA, the CDR3 is TGTGCCAGCTCGGGACAACCCACGACCGGGGAGCTGTTTTTT.

This chain joins TRBV2 and TRBJ1-2; no definite D call. The CDR3 is 11 residues long. Between the trimmed V and J ends, which lost 8 bases and 4 bases, there was a span of 8 bases. Germline V gene sequence: CDR1 SNHLY, CDR2 FYNNEI. This CDR3 reads CASRAGYGYTF. CDR3 bases: TGTGCCAGCCGAGCAGGCTATGGCTACACCTTC. Complete variable domain (other parts from reference TRBV2 and TRBJ1-2): EPEVTQTPSHQVTQMGQEVILRCVPISNHLYFYWYRQILGQKVEFLVSFYNNEISEKSEIFDDQFSVERPDGSNFTLKIRSTKLEDSAMYFCASRAGYGYTFGSGTRLTVV.

V usage is TRBV7-2 and J usage is TRBJ2-2, with a tentative D call TRBD1 (6 bases). Germline assignment: CDR1 SGHTA and CDR2 FQGNSA. CDR3 length: 13 amino acids. Deletions cut 5 bases from V and 6 bases from J, with 10 bases between. CDR3 protein: CASSVSGAGELFF. The CDR3 nucleotides read TGTGCCAGCAGCGTCTCAGGGGCCGGGGAGCTGTTTTTT.

V gene TRBV4-3 combines with J gene TRBJ2-6, with D hard to call. Trimming left V 2 bases short and J 0 bases short, with 5 bases between. The CDR3 has 15 residues. CDR1 and CDR2 (germline): LGHNA, YSLEER. The CDR3 sequence: CASSQLPSGANVLTF. Written as DNA, the CDR3 is TGCGCCAGCAGCCAATTGCCCTCTGGGGCCAACGTCCTGACTTTC.

In DNA form, the CDR3 reads TGCGCCAGCAGCACCGAATCTGGCAGGGGATGGCAAGAGACCCAGTACTTC. It yields the protein CASSTESGRGWQETQYF. The chain has TRBV5-1 and TRBJ2-5; the D gene is possibly TRBD1 (6 bases). The germline V gene has CDR1 SGHRS and CDR2 YFSETQ. V lost 4 bases, J lost 2 bases, and 21 bases lay in between. There are 17 residues in the CDR3.

This clone was counted between two and nine times. The J gene is TRBJ1-4, the V gene TRBV28; 8 bases align to TRBD1. Germline CDR1 reads MDHEN; CDR2 reads SYDVKM. CDR3 length: 14 amino acids. The V segment lost 6 bases and the J segment 8 bases; nucleotides outside the gene matches: 8. CDR3 in DNA: TGTGCCAGCAGCTCTGGACAGGGTTGGGAAAAACTGTTTTTT. Its protein product is CASSSGQGWEKLFF.

The chain employs TRBV4-3 and TRBJ1-2, with D possibly being TRBD1 (5 bases). V was trimmed by 0 bases and J by 4 bases, leaving 12 bases between them. Germline CDR1 LGHNA, CDR2 YSLEER. This CDR3 is 15 amino acids long. In DNA, the CDR3 is TGCGCCAGCAGCCAAGAGATTCACGGGGGCTATGGCTACACCTTC. It specifies CASSQEIHGGYGYTF.

This clone has a handful of counts. This chain connects TRBV5-6 to TRBJ2-1; D may be TRBD2 (5 bases). The CDR3 consists of 15 residues. V lost 4 bases, J lost 1 base, and 12 bases lay in between. Germline CDR1 and CDR2: SGHDT and YYEEEE. The CDR3 reads CASSRMGRSYNEQFF. The CDR3 nucleotides are TGTGCCAGCAGCCGGATGGGGAGATCCTACAATGAGCAGTTCTTC.

The J gene is TRBJ1-1, the V gene TRBV7-2, with a weak D call TRBD1 (5 bases). V was trimmed by 5 bases and J by 5 bases, leaving 21 bases between them. This CDR3 comprises 16 residues. CDR1 and CDR2 (germline): SGHTA, FQGNSA. The CDR3 bases are TGTGCCAGCAGCGCCCCCGTGGGGGGGTCGAGAACTGAAGCTTTCTTT. Translation gives CASSAPVGGSRTEAFF.

This clone has only a few counts. The chain carries TRBV5-1 and TRBJ2-5; D is unresolved. Germline CDR1 and CDR2: SGHRS and YFSETQ. Trimming shortened V by 4 bases and J by 0 bases, and 10 bases separated the two germline ends. CDR3 length: 14 residues. CDR3 loop: CASSTMGNQETQYF. CDR3 DNA: TGCGCCAGCAGCACCATGGGGAACCAAGAGACCCAGTACTTC.

The chain links TRBV29-1 to TRBJ2-5, with a weak D call TRBD2 (7 bases). Deletions cut 5 bases from V and 4 bases from J, with 14 bases between. CDR3 length equals 13 residues. Germline lookup yields CDR1 SQVTM and CDR2 ANQGSEA. CDR3: CSVSRGGLETQYF. DNA of the CDR3: TGCAGCGTTTCGAGGGGGGGATTAGAGACCCAGTACTTC.

This clone was seen only a few times. This chain connects TRBV29-1 to TRBJ2-1; TRBD1 or TRBD2 may be the D gene (7 bases each). Trimming removed 7 bases at V and 7 bases at J, with 20 bases between. The germline gives CDR1 SQVTM, CDR2 ANQGSEA. This CDR3 is built from 14 residues. The CDR3 here is CSASPTGEGNEQFF. CDR3 nucleotides: TGCAGCGCCTCTCCCACAGGGGAGGGAAATGAGCAGTTCTTC.